This TCR beta chain was identified in a study of metastatic and nonmetastatic thyroid tumors. This clone has a count of ten or more. The CDR3 consists of 14 residues. Germline CDR1 MNHEY, CDR2 SMNVEV (reference sequence). Deletions cut 4 bases from V and 0 bases from J, with 10 bases between. Every patient was untreated before thyroid surgery. TCRdb re-called clones from the PCR reads using MiXCR. This repertoire shows tens of thousands of clones, 12% found once; its top ten account for approximately 6.2%. The clonotype comes from a male donor with papillary thyroid cancer or a benign thyroid nodule (not recorded which). Some clones in this sample may be carry-over from other donors' samples. The chain is built from TRBV27 and TRBJ2-7; possibly TRBD1 or TRBD2 for D (5 bases each). Specimen: blood. The CDR3 nucleotides read TGTGCCAGCAGTTCCGGGACGCTCTCCTACGAGCAGTACTTC. It codes for CASSSGTLSYEQYF.